Below are 14 T cell receptor beta chains sequenced from a single sample in a study of spatial heterogeneity in lung cancer. Their cognate antigens are unknown. Stated time point: sample taken at primary tumor resection. TCRdb analysed the 5' RACE reads with MiXCR anew, one entry per CDR3 protein. The sample includes some 9,300 distinct CDR3 sequences, around half seen only once; the top ten take around a quarter. General study points: Intratumoral expanded alpha and beta TCR counts were found to track tumor mutation counts.

The sequencing here drew on lung tumor tissue, taken at surgery. These receptors originate from a female donor with early-stage non-small cell lung cancer.

In its sample, this clonotype was seen a few times. The gene calls are TRBV6-5 and TRBJ1-6; the match to TRBD1 covers 7 bases. The ends lost 4 bases at V and 8 bases at J; junction bases unmatched: 8. The CDR3 contains 15 residues. Germline CDR1 reads MNHEY; CDR2 reads SVGAGI. CDR3 in DNA: TGTGCCAGCAGTTTCTCCGGGACAGTGTATTCACCCCTCCACTTT. This sequence encodes CASSFSGTVYSPLHF.

The CDR3 protein is CASSPGLAGADTQYF. The CDR3 DNA reads TGTGCCAGCAGTCCGGGACTAGCGGGGGCAGATACGCAGTATTTT. The V call is TRBV12-3 or TRBV12-4, the J call TRBJ2-3; 14 nucleotides agree with TRBD2. The CDR3 has 15 residues. The V gene end was trimmed by 5 bases and the J gene end by 4 bases; junction bases not matched to a gene: 2.

This clonotype was counted only a few times. The genes are TRBV29-1 and TRBJ2-1, with a weak D call TRBD2 (7 bases). Germline CDR1 SQVTM, CDR2 ANQGSEA. CDR3 length equals 14 residues. V was shortened by 6 bases and J by 5 bases, with 17 bases between the two germline ends. The CDR3 sequence is CSVRGGRENNEQFF. For the CDR3, the DNA is TGCAGCGTCAGGGGAGGGCGGGAGAACAATGAGCAGTTCTTC.

V is TRBV3-1 and J is TRBJ1-6, with D possibly TRBD1 on 6 matching bases. V gave up 6 bases and J gave up 10 bases, with 19 bases separating them. CDR3 length equals 15 residues. The germline V gene has CDR1 LGHDT and CDR2 YNNKEL (reference sequence). The DNA of the CDR3 is TGTGCCAGCAGTTACCGGGACACGCGGTTCTCACCCCTCCACTTT. This codes for CASSYRDTRFSPLHF.

This clonotype was detected only a few times. In DNA form, the CDR3 reads TGCGCCAGCAGCCCGCCCCTAGCGGGGGCCTACAATGAGCAGTTCTTC. This translates into CASSPPLAGAYNEQFF. The gene calls are TRBV5-1 and TRBJ2-1, with 10 bases aligning to TRBD2. The CDR3 has 16 amino acids. V was pared by 4 bases and J by 2 bases, with 6 bases of the junction left unmatched. In germline, CDR1 is SGHRS, CDR2 YFSETQ.

The chain has TRBV5-1 and TRBJ2-3; 10 bases are shared with TRBD2. V dropped 2 bases and J dropped 3; count of bases not matched to a gene: 6. The CDR3 length is 16 residues. Per germline, CDR1 SGHRS and CDR2 YFSETQ. CDR3 amino acids: CASSFRSSGGTDTQYF. DNA of the CDR3: TGCGCCAGCAGCTTTCGGAGTAGCGGGGGGACAGATACGCAGTATTTT.

CDR3 protein: CASSSGFWEMSGYQPQHF. CDR3 sequence (DNA): TGTGCCAGCAGTTCGGGGTTTTGGGAAATGTCCGGCTATCAGCCCCAGCATTTT. The genes are TRBV2 and TRBJ1-5; no clear D. V lost 5 bases and J 5 bases, leaving 25 bases between the germline ends. The CDR3 contains 18 residues. Germline V gene sequence: CDR1 SNHLY, CDR2 FYNNEI.

This clonotype is deemed medium-sized. The chain combines TRBV5-1 with TRBJ1-6, with D perhaps matching TRBD1 (5 bases). The germline V gene has CDR1 SGHRS and CDR2 YFSETQ. The V end lost 2 bases, the J end lost 7 bases, and 10 bases lay between the germline ends. The CDR3 consists of 14 residues. This CDR3 reads CASSLEGNNSPLHF. DNA for the CDR3: TGCGCCAGCAGCTTAGAGGGGAACAATTCACCCCTCCACTTT.

The sample holds a few counts of this clonotype. This chain uses TRBV28 with TRBJ2-7; D is unclear. Germline V gives CDR1 MDHEN, CDR2 SYDVKM. The CDR3 contains 13 residues. Trimming cost V 4 bases and J 7 bases, with 14 bases left between them. CDR3: CASSSGRSGEQYF. The CDR3 bases are TGTGCCAGCAGTTCTGGACGGTCTGGTGAGCAGTACTTC.

The V call is TRBV4-3, the J call TRBJ2-2, with TRBD2 as a possible D gene (5 bases). The germline V and J ends were trimmed by 2 bases and 8 bases, with 12 bases remaining between them. The CDR3 is 14 residues long. CDR1 LGHNA and CDR2 YSLEER come from the germline V gene. The chain's CDR3 is CASSQTRARGELFF. As DNA, the CDR3 is TGCGCCAGCAGCCAAACTAGGGCGAGAGGGGAGCTGTTTTTT.

This chain joins TRBV7-2 and TRBJ1-2; D not certain. Between the trimmed V and J ends, which lost 3 bases and 9 bases, there was a span of 14 bases. The germline V gene has CDR1 SGHTA and CDR2 FQGNSA. The CDR3 has 13 residues. CDR3 in amino acids: CASSLDGISSYTF. CDR3 in DNA: TGTGCCAGCAGCTTGGACGGAATTTCTAGCTACACCTTC. Full variable domain (outside the CDR3, taken from reference TRBV7-2 and TRBJ1-2): GAGVSQSPSNKVTEKGKDVELRCDPISGHTALYWYRQSLGQGLEFLIYFQGNSAPDKSGLPSDRFSAERTGGSVSTLTIQRTQQEDSAVYLCASSLDGISSYTFGSGTRLTVV.

The J gene is TRBJ1-5, the V gene TRBV6-6, with D possibly TRBD1 on 6 matching bases. V was pared by 8 bases and J by 5 bases, with 13 bases between. Germline CDR1 and CDR2: MNHNY and SVGAGI (reference sequence). This CDR3 spans 13 amino acids. CDR3 sequence reads: CASHREIDQPQHF. In DNA, the CDR3 is TGTGCCAGCCACAGGGAAATAGATCAGCCCCAGCATTTT.

This sequence joins TRBV20-1 and TRBJ2-1; D may be TRBD1 or TRBD2 (6 bases each). There are 17 residues in the CDR3. V was clipped by 0 bases and J by 1 base, with 16 bases between them. Germline CDR1 and CDR2: DFQATT and SNEGSKA (reference sequence). In nucleotides, the CDR3 is TGCAGTGCTAGAGATCCCTTAAGGGGGGCGTCCTACAATGAGCAGTTCTTC. Protein: CSARDPLRGASYNEQFF.

The chain is built from TRBV7-2 and TRBJ2-1; no reliable D call. Per the germline V gene, CDR1 is SGHTA and CDR2 is FQGNSA. The CDR3 extends over 12 amino acids. The V gene lost 2 bases and the J gene lost 6 bases, with 5 bases spanning the gap. The CDR3 DNA follows: TGTGCCAGCAGCTTATTTATCAATGAGCAGTTCTTC. As protein: CASSLFINEQFF.